A single sample is the source of the 27 T cell receptor beta chains below, sequenced in a study of molecular identifiers for immune sequencing clone quantification. TCRdb independently ran MiXCR on the PCR reads; one entry per CDR3 protein. The table shows a few hundred thousand distinct CDR3 sequences, with roughly a quarter occurring only once. Source material: naive CD8+ T cells from blood, with Jurkat cell RNA spiked in. The subset here: FACS-sorted CD8+CD4-CCR7+CD45RA+ naive T cells. Source of these receptors: a human donor in good health. Some libraries in this study had Jurkat cell RNA spiked in.

This clonotype was counted between two and nine times. V usage is TRBV7-9 and J usage is TRBJ2-1; TRBD2 matches at 16 bases. Germline CDR1 reads SEHNR; CDR2 reads FQNEAQ (reference sequence). V lost 5 bases, J lost 6 bases, and 10 bases stayed unmatched. The CDR3 is 18 amino acids. The CDR3 nucleotides read TGTGCCAGCAGCGGATCCGGGACTAGCGGGAGGGCCGGCAATGAGCAGTTCTTC. It yields the protein CASSGSGTSGRAGNEQFF.

In DNA, the CDR3 is TGTGCCAGCAGAGAAACTAGCGGGGGGAACAATGAGCAGTTCTTC. Encoded protein: CASRETSGGNNEQFF. The V call is TRBV2, the J call TRBJ2-1, with 12 bases aligning to TRBD2. With 6 bases clipped from V and 5 bases from J, the junction kept 5 bases outside the gene matches. This CDR3 has 15 residues. In germline, CDR1 is SNHLY, CDR2 FYNNEI. The variable domain in full, with the rest retrieved from reference TRBV2 and TRBJ2-1, is EPEVTQTPSHQVTQMGQEVILRCVPISNHLYFYWYRQILGQKVEFLVSFYNNEISEKSEIFDDQFSVERPDGSNFTLKIRSTKLEDSAMYFCASRETSGGNNEQFFGPGTRLTVL.

This clonotype was seen more than once but under ten times. The CDR3: CAISEPGLGKYF. For the CDR3, the DNA is TGTGCCATCAGTGAGCCGGGACTAGGGAAGTATTTT. V and J are TRBV10-3 and TRBJ2-3; 8 bases line up with TRBD2. The length of the CDR3 is 12 residues. Germline V gene data show CDR1 as ENHRY and CDR2 as SYGVKD. V lost 2 bases to trimming and J lost 13 bases; unmatched junction nucleotides: 5.

This clonotype was counted ten times or more. The chain employs TRBV5-6 and TRBJ2-7; 7 bases agree with TRBD2. Germline-derived CDR1 and CDR2 are SGHDT and YYEEEE. The V segment lost 4 bases and the J segment 7 bases; nucleotides outside the gene matches: 14. The CDR3 extends over 15 amino acids. In DNA form, the CDR3 reads TGTGCCAGCAGCGGGGGACTAACCTCTTTTCAGGAGCAGTACTTC. Translating gives CASSGGLTSFQEQYF.

This clonotype was seen many times. The rearrangement uses TRBV20-1 and TRBJ2-1; 7 bases are a match to TRBD2. The CDR3 length is 15 residues. The germline V gene has CDR1 DFQATT and CDR2 SNEGSKA (reference sequence). J lost 0 bases, V lost 6 bases, and 8 bases had no gene match. In nucleotides, the CDR3 is TGCAGTGCCCCGGCCGGGACTATCTCCTACAATGAGCAGTTCTTC. Translating it yields CSAPAGTISYNEQFF.

In the case of this clonotype: Compared with germline, one end of the junction differs, possibly owing to a read error. Written as DNA, the CDR3 is TGTGCCAGCAAACAGACAGAGAACGAGCAGCACTTC. It is translated as CASKQTENEQHF. This sequence joins TRBV6-6 and TRBJ2-7; D perhaps matches TRBD1 (5 bases). CDR1 is MNHNY and CDR2 is SVGAGI in the germline V gene (reference sequence). The CDR3 length is 12 residues.

The rearrangement uses TRBV4-3 and TRBJ2-2; D possibly uses TRBD1 or TRBD2 (5 bases each). CDR1 LGHNA and CDR2 YSLEER come from the germline V gene. V was clipped by 1 base and J by 9 bases, with 18 bases between them. The CDR3 extends over 16 amino acids. Written as DNA, the CDR3 is TGCGCCAGCAGCCAAGCAAGGACCCCCGGGGCGCGGGAGCTGTTTTTT. It codes for CASSQARTPGARELFF.

Details on this clonotype: A much larger clone differs from this one at a single base, so this may be a read error. This chain uses TRBV28 with TRBJ2-2; no reliable D call. CDR1 is MDHEN and CDR2 is SYDVKM in the germline V gene. Trimming removed 3 bases from V and 1 base from J, with 12 bases in between. This CDR3 has 16 amino acids. CDR3 in amino acids: CASSFRPVGNTGELFF. The CDR3 coding sequence is TGTGCCAGCAGTTTTCGGCCAGTGGGGAACACCGGGGAGCTGTTTTTT. The full variable domain, completed using reference TRBV28 and TRBJ2-2, is DVKVTQSSRYLVKRTGEKVFLECVQDMDHENMFWYRQDPGLGLRLIYFSYDVKMKEKGDIPEGYSVSREKKERFSLILESASTNQTSMYLCASSFRPVGNTGELFFGEGSRLTVL.

This clonotype was seen repeatedly, ten times or more. V usage is TRBV4-3 and J usage is TRBJ2-7; 11 bases match TRBD1. Trimming took 2 bases from V and 6 from J; bases not matched to a gene: 6. The CDR3 spans 15 residues. CDR1 and CDR2 from the germline V gene are LGHNA and YSLEER. The CDR3 sequence: CASSQRTGGPSEQYF. The DNA of the CDR3 is TGCGCCAGCAGCCAAAGGACAGGGGGCCCGAGCGAGCAGTACTTC.

This clonotype appeared many times. V and J are TRBV7-2 and TRBJ2-3; TRBD2 agrees at 9 bases. The CDR3 runs to 16 residues. V was clipped by 5 bases and J by 2 bases; unmatched bases: 8. The germline CDR1 and CDR2 sequences are SGHTA and FQGNSA. CDR3 DNA: TGTGCCAGCAGCGTTCCTAGCGGGGTTGACACAGATACGCAGTATTTT. Protein: CASSVPSGVDTDTQYF.

The gene calls are TRBV24-1 and TRBJ1-5, with 7 bases identical to TRBD1. This CDR3 is built from 13 residues. V shed 4 bases, J shed 6 bases, and the junction held 2 bases outside the gene matches. Germline V gene lookup returns CDR1 KGHDR and CDR2 SFDVKD. The CDR3 is CATSDGQAQPQHF. The CDR3 nucleotides read TGTGCCACCAGTGACGGACAGGCTCAGCCCCAGCATTTT.

This clonotype showed up just a few times. The V gene is TRBV12-3 or TRBV12-4, the J gene TRBJ2-6; D unclear. V gave up 9 bases and J gave up 0 bases, with 6 bases separating them. CDR3 size: 13 residues. CDR3 loop: CASQTSGANVLTF. Written as DNA, the CDR3 is TGTGCCAGTCAGACCTCTGGGGCCAACGTCCTGACTTTC.

The chain employs TRBV27 and TRBJ2-7; D is tentatively TRBD1 or TRBD2 (5 bases each). Germline V lookup: CDR1 MNHEY, CDR2 SMNVEV (reference sequence). Trimming removed 3 bases at V and 7 bases at J, with 16 bases between. This CDR3 region has 14 residues. CDR3 nucleotides: TGTGCCAGCAGTTTCCGGGGCCCCGAGGCGGAGCAGTACTTC. Translating gives CASSFRGPEAEQYF.

The V call is TRBV6-2 or TRBV6-3, the J call TRBJ2-7; D is possibly TRBD1 (7 bases). In germline, CDR1 is MNHEY, CDR2 SVGEGT. V lost 2 bases to trimming and J lost 4 bases, with 12 bases between them. This CDR3 comprises 14 residues. The CDR3, as DNA: TGTGCCAGCAGTTACGTCGCAGGGGGGTACGAGCAGTACTTC. Translation: CASSYVAGGYEQYF.

As regards this clonotype: Given a much more abundant clone one base away, this may be a read error. V is TRBV12-3 or TRBV12-4 and J is TRBJ2-1, with a weak D call TRBD2 (6 bases). The length of the CDR3 is 17 residues. The germline V and J ends were trimmed by 2 bases and 8 bases, with 22 bases remaining between them. CDR3 amino acids: CASSLWFGREASYEQFF. The CDR3 nucleotides read TGTGCCAGCAGTTTATGGTTCGGCAGGGAGGCTTCATATGAGCAGTTCTTC.

About this clonotype itself: Being one base from a much bigger clone, this may be a read error. The rearrangement links TRBV28 to TRBJ2-7; 8 positions agree with TRBD1. In germline, CDR1 is MDHEN, CDR2 SYDVKM. The CDR3 is 13 residues long. CDR3 region: CASSLDREGEPYF. The CDR3, as DNA: TGTGCCAGCAGCTTGGACAGGGAAGGAGAGCCGTACTTC.

Notes on this clonotype: Since a much larger clone is just one base distant, this may be a read error. This chain joins TRBV12-3 or TRBV12-4 and TRBJ2-7; 7 bases fit TRBD2. CDR3 length: 14 amino acids. The CDR3 coding sequence is TGTGCCAGCAGCCTCCCCGGTAGCGGGCAAGAGCGGTACTTC. It translates to CASSLPGSGQERYF.

This clonotype was counted ten times or more. V gene TRBV20-1 combines with J gene TRBJ1-5, with a possible D match to TRBD1 (5 bases). Deletions cut 4 bases from V and 5 bases from J, with 18 bases between. The CDR3 is made up of 15 amino acids. Per the germline V gene, CDR1 is DFQATT and CDR2 is SNEGSKA (reference sequence). The CDR3 DNA is TGCAGTGCTACCCCCGTGCAGGGAGGTGATCAGCCCCAGCATTTT. Its protein is CSATPVQGGDQPQHF.

This clonotype was observed at least ten times. This chain connects TRBV4-3 to TRBJ2-1; the match to TRBD2 covers 10 bases. Germline values: CDR1 LGHNA, CDR2 YSLEER. Trimming removed 2 bases from V and 9 bases from J; junction bases left unmatched: 10. This CDR3 has 16 residues. CDR3 loop: CASSQLPSGSQGEQFF. CDR3 in DNA: TGCGCCAGCAGCCAATTGCCTAGCGGGAGTCAGGGTGAGCAGTTCTTC.

There are many counts of this clonotype. The gene calls are TRBV5-1 and TRBJ2-6, with 7 bases aligning to TRBD2. Germline CDR1 is SGHRS and CDR2 is YFSETQ. The V and J ends lost 4 bases and 0 bases, in that order; junction bases with no gene match: 10. This CDR3 contains 18 residues. Written as DNA, the CDR3 is TGCGCCAGCAGCCAGGAGCTAGCGGCGATCTCTGGGGCCAACGTCCTGACTTTC. This codes for CASSQELAAISGANVLTF.

This chain joins TRBV12-3 or TRBV12-4 and TRBJ2-7; 16 nucleotides line up with TRBD2. J lost 5 bases, V lost 6 bases, and 1 base had no gene match. This CDR3 spans 14 amino acids. The CDR3 protein is CASRGTSGRDEQYF. The CDR3 DNA sequence: TGTGCCAGCAGAGGGACTAGCGGGAGGGACGAGCAGTACTTC.

Only a few counts were recorded for this clonotype. The rearrangement links TRBV11-1 to TRBJ2-1, with D hard to call. Trimming removed 5 bases from V and 6 bases from J, with 2 bases in between. This CDR3 has 10 residues. The germline V gene encodes CDR1 SGHAT and CDR2 FQDESV (reference sequence). The CDR3 sequence is CASSTNEQFF. DNA of the CDR3: TGTGCCAGCAGCACCAATGAGCAGTTCTTC.

This clonotype was detected only a few times. The chain combines TRBV4-1 with TRBJ2-7; 9 bases align to TRBD2. The CDR3 spans 15 residues. CDR1 and CDR2 (germline): MGHRA, YSYEKL. The trim removed 1 base at V and 5 bases at J, leaving 6 bases unmatched. The DNA for the CDR3 is TGCGCCAGCAGCCAAGTTGGCGGGGGGGCCCACGAGCAGTACTTC. Its protein is CASSQVGGGAHEQYF.

There are many counts of this clonotype. The chain links TRBV20-1 to TRBJ2-7; the match to TRBD1 covers 7 bases. Trimming took 5 bases from V and 4 from J; bases not matched to a gene: 8. This CDR3 contains 13 residues. Looked up from germline, CDR1 is DFQATT and CDR2 is SNEGSKA (reference sequence). The DNA of the CDR3 is TGCAGTGCTCAGCCCGGGACAGAATACGAGCAGTACTTC. Amino acids: CSAQPGTEYEQYF.

In its sample, this clonotype was seen a few times. CDR3 region: CTSSLNPGAVAKNIQYF. Written as DNA, the CDR3 is TGCACCAGCAGTTTAAATCCGGGAGCGGTAGCCAAAAACATTCAGTACTTC. The chain couples TRBV1 to TRBJ2-4; TRBD1, the D gene given by the table, was not confirmed from the DNA. TRBV1 is recorded as a pseudogene. The CDR3 totals 17 residues.

This clonotype occurred a few times. V and J are TRBV28 and TRBJ2-3; tentative D call: TRBD1 (5 bases). The CDR3 totals 14 residues. The V end was cut by 2 bases, the J end by 5 bases, with 11 bases between. CDR1 MDHEN and CDR2 SYDVKM come from the germline V gene. The CDR3 spells CASSLRGIEDTQYF. The CDR3 region has the DNA TGTGCCAGCAGTTTAAGGGGAATCGAAGATACGCAGTATTTT.

The V and J genes are TRBV28 and TRBJ2-3; TRBD2 matches at 7 bases. Unmatched junction bases numbered 11, after V lost 7 bases and J lost 4 bases. Germline lookup yields CDR1 MDHEN and CDR2 SYDVKM. This CDR3 region has 15 residues. The CDR3 region is CASILTAGWADTQYF. The CDR3 nucleotides read TGTGCCAGCATCCTTACAGCGGGATGGGCAGATACGCAGTATTTT.